The sequence of this T cell receptor (beta chain) was determined in a study of OX40 agonist ivuxolimab in advanced cancers. Study background: Cohort: 82.7% men, mean age 60, aged roughly 23 to 90. Patients with prior anti-PD-1, anti-PD-L1 or anti-CTLA-4 therapy were eligible; about 40% had some.

The CDR3 has 15 residues. Germline-derived CDR1 and CDR2 are MNHEY and SVGAGI. Trimming took off 7 bases at V and 0 bases at J, with 13 bases between the two ends. Only in-frame clones appear in the TCRdb table, and some are missing; sequencing was by immunoSEQ multiplex PCR. The repertoire holds under 70,000 clones, with 80% to 90% as singletons. The material was CD4+ or CD8+ T cells sorted from blood, obtained in a trial of the OX40 agonist ivuxolimab. The V and J genes are TRBV6-5 and TRBJ2-4; D is unresolved. The clonotype originates from an adult with an advanced solid tumor such as melanoma, head and neck, liver or kidney cancer. The CDR3 DNA sequence: TGTGCCAGCACCCAAGTTATACTAGCCAAAAACATTCAGTACTTC. This codes for CASTQVILAKNIQYF.